This T cell receptor beta chain was profiled in a study of PD-1 blockade in classical Hodgkin lymphoma. Background on the study: With a 2-week interval, patients received intravenous nivolumab at 3 mg/kg. Study-wide points: Patients with a complete response exhibited baseline diversity comparable to newly diagnosed patients. Nivolumab starters within 1 year of ASCT were excluded.

With regard to this clone: Its antigen is not identified.

Every patient experienced relapse after autologous stem cell transplantation, and brentuximab vedotin exposure varied. The protocol was immunoSEQ multiplex PCR, while the TCRdb copy is restricted to in-frame clones and leaves out a portion. The table shows approximately 44,000 clones, with over 60% occurring only once. The sample here was peripheral blood mononuclear cells (PBMCs), taken at baseline. This receptor was taken from a human donor with classical Hodgkin lymphoma.

This CDR3 reads CAWTGEVSPLHF. The CDR3 DNA sequence: TGTGCCTGGACAGGGGAGGTTTCACCCCTCCACTTT. The chain combines TRBV30 with TRBJ1-6; D might be TRBD1 (6 bases). This CDR3 comprises 12 residues. Germline CDR1 and CDR2: GTSNPN and SVGIG (reference sequence). Trimming cost V 4 bases and J 9 bases, with 10 bases left between them. The full variable domain, its missing parts supplied by reference TRBV30 and TRBJ1-6, is SQTIHQWPATLVQPVGSPLSLECTVEGTSNPNLYWYRQAAGRGLQLLFYSVGIGQISSEVPQNLSASRPQDRQFILSSKKLLLSDSGFYLCAWTGEVSPLHFGNGTRLTVT.